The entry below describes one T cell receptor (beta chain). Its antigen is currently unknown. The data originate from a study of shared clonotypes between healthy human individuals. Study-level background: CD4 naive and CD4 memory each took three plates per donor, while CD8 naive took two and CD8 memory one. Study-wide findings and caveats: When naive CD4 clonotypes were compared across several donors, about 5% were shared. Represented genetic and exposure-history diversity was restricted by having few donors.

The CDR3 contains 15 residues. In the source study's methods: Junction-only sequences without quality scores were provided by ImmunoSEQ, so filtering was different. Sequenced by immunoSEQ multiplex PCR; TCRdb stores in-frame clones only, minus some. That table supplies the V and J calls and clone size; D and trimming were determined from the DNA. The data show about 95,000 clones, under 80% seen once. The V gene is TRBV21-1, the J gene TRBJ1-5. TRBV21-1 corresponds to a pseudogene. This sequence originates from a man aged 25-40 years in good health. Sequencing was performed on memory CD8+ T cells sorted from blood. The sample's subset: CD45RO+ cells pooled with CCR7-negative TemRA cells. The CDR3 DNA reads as TGTGCCAGCAGCAACTCCGGGACCCGAAATCAGCCCCAGCATTTT. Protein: CASSNSGTRNQPQHF.